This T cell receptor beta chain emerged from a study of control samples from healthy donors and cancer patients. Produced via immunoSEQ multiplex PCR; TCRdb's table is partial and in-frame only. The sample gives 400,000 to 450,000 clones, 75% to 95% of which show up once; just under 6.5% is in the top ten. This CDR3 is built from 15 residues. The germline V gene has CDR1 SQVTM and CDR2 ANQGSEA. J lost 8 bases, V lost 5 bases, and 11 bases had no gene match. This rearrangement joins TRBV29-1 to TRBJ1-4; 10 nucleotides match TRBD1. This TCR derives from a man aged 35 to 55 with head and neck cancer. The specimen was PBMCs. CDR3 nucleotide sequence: TGCAGCGTTCCAGGACAGGGGGGGATAGAGGAAAAACTGTTTTTT. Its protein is CSVPGQGGIEEKLFF.